This T cell receptor (beta chain) was profiled in a study of early T cells in non-severe SARS-CoV-2 infection. About the research overall: RNA in bulk from unsorted whole blood was sequenced, and chains were unpaired. The study, taken as a whole, reports: Database matching using VDJdb favored anti-spike CD8 responses, with private and CD4 specificities left missing.

Comment on this clonotype: Its specificity is not known.

Germline assignment: CDR1 SQVTM and CDR2 ANQGSEA. This CDR3 is built from 12 residues. V lost 4 bases and J lost 2, with 9 bases in between. Individual cDNA molecules received unique molecular identifiers. TCRdb used MiXCR to reprocess the 5' RACE reads, holding one entry per CDR3 protein. This sample yields about 56,000 distinct CDR3 sequences, of which about 15% are seen a single time; over 3.5% belongs to the top ten. The sample here was whole blood, taken at baseline. This clonotype was sampled from an adult who was a healthcare worker with PCR-confirmed SARS-CoV-2 infection or an uninfected control (not recorded which). The rearrangement joins TRBV29-1 to TRBJ2-7; no clear D gene. CDR3: CSVGTEAYEQYF. CDR3 bases: TGCAGCGTTGGAACCGAGGCCTACGAGCAGTACTTC.